Sequencing of this T cell receptor beta chain was carried out in a study of T cells in localized non-small cell lung cancer. Whole-study results and caveats: Highest T cell clonality was seen in uninvolved adjacent lung, surpassing that measured in tumor. Greater T cell density in blood accompanied longer overall survival. Appearances in adjacent lung were noted for a median approximately 50 of the top 100 tumor clones.

As regards this clone: Antigen: not known.

The assay was immunoSEQ multiplex PCR, and TCRdb's table has in-frame clones only and misses some. The sample comprises some 50,000 clones, over 80% of which are singletons, and about 17% rests with the top ten. This TCR was sampled from a man aged 40-75 years with stage III lung adenocarcinoma. The sample in question was peripheral blood mononuclear cells, obtained before any cancer treatment.

CDR3 nucleotide sequence: TGTGCCAGCATTAACAGGGTCAATTCACCCCTCCACTTT. It encodes CASINRVNSPLHF. J is TRBJ1-6 and V is TRBV6-6, with D possibly being TRBD1 (6 bases). The V end was cut by 7 bases, the J end by 7 bases, with 11 bases between. This CDR3 contains 13 residues. Looked up from germline, CDR1 is MNHNY and CDR2 is SVGAGI (reference sequence).